A selection of T cell receptor beta chains follows, all from one sample in a study of blood T cell repertoires in COVID-19. This table comes from immunoSEQ multiplex PCR, and its TCRdb copy is limited to in-frame clones, with some not included. The top ten hold around 0.62% of the sample, which has some 150,000 clones, 80% seen once. Sequencing was performed on peripheral blood. The source is a man aged 55 to 70 with acute or convalescent COVID-19. CDR3s include the opening cysteine and the closing phenylalanine or tryptophan. The D gene is left open where the match is weak. Clone size is given for some rows only: seen once, a few or many times, or a class if the clone is expanded.

size	D	J	V	DNA	CDR3
.	.	TRBJ2-7	TRBV25-1	TGTGCCAGCAGTGAATCCCGCGGGGAAAGGGATCCCGAGCAGTACTTC	CASSESRGERDPEQYF
.	.	TRBJ2-7	TRBV7-9	TGTGCCAGCAGCGGTCGTTTCGGCGAGCAGTACTTC	CASSGRFGEQYF
.	TRBD1	TRBJ2-7	TRBV5-1	TGCGCCAGCTCCGGACAGGGGGCATACGAGCAGTACTTC	CASSGQGAYEQYF
.	.	TRBJ1-5	TRBV18	TGTGCCAGCTCACCAGGAGGGGCAAGCAATCAGCCCCAGCATTTT	CASSPGGASNQPQHF
.	.	TRBJ2-7	TRBV5-1	TGCGCCAGCAGCCCTTCCTACGAGCAGTACTTC	CASSPSYEQYF
few	TRBD2	TRBJ2-7	TRBV7-2	TGTGCCAGCAGCTCCCGACTAGCGGGAGGTATGGGCGAGCAGTACTTC	CASSSRLAGGMGEQYF
.	TRBD1	TRBJ1-1	TRBV4-1	TGCGCCAGCAGCCTAAGGGACAGGACGGACACTGAAGCTTTCTTT	CASSLRDRTDTEAFF
.	.	TRBJ2-1	TRBV9	TGTGCCAGCAGCGTAGAGGCTGGCGGGACGGGGAATGAGCAGTTCTTC	CASSVEAGGTGNEQFF
.	.	TRBJ2-7	TRBV20-1	TGCAGTGCTCCCCTCCAGGGCAAGCAGTACTTC	CSAPLQGKQYF
few	.	TRBJ1-1	TRBV18	TGTGCCAGCTCACCAAGGAATCCGGGATTGAACACTGAAGCTTTCTTT	CASSPRNPGLNTEAFF
.	TRBD2	TRBJ2-7	TRBV5-1	TGCGCCAGCAGGTTGGGGAGGGAGAGCGAGCAGTACTTC	CASRLGRESEQYF
.	.	TRBJ1-3	TRBV6-6	TGTGCCAGCAGTTACTCGGAGCCCTCTGGAAACACCATATATTTT	CASSYSEPSGNTIYF
.	.	TRBJ2-3	TRBV11-3	TGTGCCAGCAGCCACTCGGAGAACACGCAGTATTTT	CASSHSENTQYF
.	TRBD1	TRBJ1-5	TRBV30	TGTGCCTGGAGTCCAGGGGGAGGACAGCCCCAGCATTTT	CAWSPGGGQPQHF
.	.	TRBJ2-7	TRBV7-9	TGTGCCAGCAGCTCTGGACACCCAGGATACGAGCAGTACTTC	CASSSGHPGYEQYF
.	TRBD2	TRBJ2-1	TRBV7-2	TGTGCCAGCAGCTTAGGGACTAGCGGGTACAATGAGCAGTTCTTC	CASSLGTSGYNEQFF
once	TRBD1	TRBJ1-1	TRBV25-1	TGTGCCAGCCTACAGGGGGCTAACACTGAAGCTTTCTTT	CASLQGANTEAFF
.	TRBD1	TRBJ2-7	TRBV14	TGTGCCAGCAGCTATATCGGACAGGGGGCGCGAGAGCAGTACTTC	CASSYIGQGAREQYF
.	TRBD1	TRBJ1-1	TRBV7-9	TGTGCCAGCAGTTCGGACAGGATGAACACTGAAGCTTTCTTT	CASSSDRMNTEAFF
.	TRBD2	TRBJ2-2	TRBV29-1	TGCAGCTTCAGCGGGAGAGTAACCGGGGAGCTGTTTTTT	CSFSGRVTGELFF